The TCR beta chain under discussion was sequenced for a study of PD-L1 blockade in urothelial cancer. Per germline, CDR1 LNHDA and CDR2 SQIVND (reference sequence). The CDR3 is made up of 15 amino acids. The germline V and J ends were trimmed by 5 bases and 4 bases, with 17 bases remaining between them. Data came from immunoSEQ multiplex PCR; TCRdb stores just in-frame clones and leaves some out. The table includes about 44,000 clones, approximately 78% detected once. Here the sequenced sample was PBMCs, taken around atezolizumab (anti-PD-L1) treatment. This chain uses TRBV19 with TRBJ1-1; tentative D call: TRBD1 (5 bases). The TCR sequence derives from a man in his 70s with urothelial cancer. The CDR3 spells CASSHRPGESTEAFF. CDR3 DNA sequence: TGTGCCAGTAGTCATCGGCCGGGGGAGTCCACTGAAGCTTTCTTT.